The source of this T cell receptor (beta chain) is a study of T cell repertoires in cytomegalovirus infection. At the level of the study: Public TCR beta signatures provided an indication of both CMV infection and a matching HLA type. Study-wide findings and caveats: The study found HLA-C-restricted CMV-specific TCR beta clonotypes dominating the ex vivo response.

This clonotype was detected ten times or more. Its cognate antigen is unknown. Germline V lookup: CDR1 LGHNA, CDR2 YNFKEQ. Trimming removed 0 bases at V and 4 bases at J, with 0 bases between. This CDR3 contains 12 residues. MiXCR, run by TCRdb on the reads, gives a single entry per CDR3 protein. The table includes some 300,000 distinct CDR3 sequences, about a sixth detected once. V and J are TRBV4-2 and TRBJ1-4; no clear D. Source material: PBMCs. This TCR was recovered from a human donor in good health (CMV status not recorded). Some clones in this sample may be carry-over from other donors' samples. This chain's CDR3 is CASSQDNEKLFF. CDR3 sequence (DNA): TGTGCCAGCAGCCAAGATAATGAAAAACTGTTTTTT.